These 14 T cell receptor beta chains were all obtained from the same sample, sequenced in a study of cytomegalovirus exposure and HLA in healthy donors. The study ran its PCR with 60 Vbeta and 13 Jbeta primers. Sequencing used immunoSEQ multiplex PCR; TCRdb keeps in-frame clones, though not all of them. The sample contains about 100,000 clones, almost 80% of which appear only once. The sequenced sample was PBMCs. These receptors were taken from a man between 60 and 75 years old in good health and CMV-seropositive.

This sequence joins TRBV5-1 and TRBJ2-5; TRBD2 is a possible D gene (5 bases). Germline V gene sequence: CDR1 SGHRS, CDR2 YFSETQ. There are 14 residues in the CDR3. V lost 1 base to trimming and J lost 2 bases, with 9 bases between them. The CDR3: CASSLLTGQETQYF. The CDR3 DNA reads TGCGCCAGCAGCTTGCTGACGGGACAAGAGACCCAGTACTTC.

V and J are TRBV19 and TRBJ1-4; the D is unclear. With 1 base removed from V and 0 bases from J, the gap between germline ends came to 6 bases. Per the germline V gene, CDR1 is LNHDA and CDR2 is SQIVND (reference sequence). This CDR3 contains 15 residues. Here the CDR3 DNA reads TGTGCCAGTAGTATAGGTCGTGCAACTAATGAAAAACTGTTTTTT. This sequence encodes CASSIGRATNEKLFF.

The rearrangement uses TRBV2 and TRBJ2-1, with TRBD1 as a possible D gene (5 bases). The CDR3 runs to 13 residues. The V end was cut by 3 bases, the J end by 12 bases, with 15 bases between. From germline, CDR1 is SNHLY and CDR2 FYNNEI. CDR3 DNA sequence: TGTGCCAGCAGTGATAGAAGGGGCTCGGGGCAGTTCTTC. This gives the protein CASSDRRGSGQFF. The variable domain in full, with the rest retrieved from reference TRBV2 and TRBJ2-1, is EPEVTQTPSHQVTQMGQEVILRCVPISNHLYFYWYRQILGQKVEFLVSFYNNEISEKSEIFDDQFSVERPDGSNFTLKIRSTKLEDSAMYFCASSDRRGSGQFFGPGTRLTVL.

The V call is TRBV10-1, the J call TRBJ2-2; 9 bases are shared with TRBD1. CDR1 is WNHNN, CDR2 SYGVQD, per germline (reference sequence). The junction had 11 bases not matched to a gene; V was cut back by 4 bases and J by 8 bases. The CDR3 is 16 amino acids. CDR3 nucleotide sequence: TGCGCCAGCAGTGCCGGGACAGGGCCTATCAGGGGGGAGCTGTTTTTT. Translation: CASSAGTGPIRGELFF.

This clone showed up just once. The CDR3: CASSGQGTYYEQYF. The CDR3 DNA reads as TGCGCCAGTTCGGGACAGGGGACCTACTACGAGCAGTACTTC. The V gene is TRBV5-1, the J gene TRBJ2-7, with 10 bases lining up with TRBD1. The junction had 8 bases not matched to a gene; V was cut back by 8 bases and J by 3 bases. CDR1 is SGHRS and CDR2 is YFSETQ in the germline V gene. This CDR3 is built from 14 residues.

CDR3 sequence reads: CASSLGSGNEQFF. CDR3 DNA sequence: TGTGCCAGCAGCCTAGGGAGCGGAAATGAGCAGTTCTTC. The chain combines TRBV6-5 with TRBJ2-1; TRBD2 is a possible D gene (5 bases). The germline gives CDR1 MNHEY, CDR2 SVGAGI. The CDR3 runs to 13 residues. V was shortened by 6 bases and J by 7 bases, with 13 bases between the two germline ends.

In this sample, this clone turned up a few times. Distinct nucleotide sequences in the sample also encode this CDR3. This CDR3 is CASSWTGGYEQYF. The CDR3, as DNA: TGCGCCAGCAGCTGGACAGGGGGATACGAGCAGTACTTC. The rearrangement joins TRBV5-1 to TRBJ2-7; 10 nucleotides line up with TRBD1. CDR1 and CDR2 (germline): SGHRS, YFSETQ. This CDR3 is 13 amino acids long. The ends lost 3 bases at V and 4 bases at J; junction bases unmatched: 1.

The chain is built from TRBV5-6 and TRBJ1-1; 8 bases match TRBD1. V lost 0 bases to trimming and J lost 2 bases; unmatched junction nucleotides: 12. This CDR3 has 18 amino acids. The germline V gene encodes CDR1 SGHDT and CDR2 YYEEEE. This CDR3 reads CASSLGSLYGQGNTEAFF. Written as DNA, the CDR3 is TGTGCCAGCAGCTTGGGTTCCTTGTATGGACAGGGAAACACTGAAGCTTTCTTT. Complete variable domain (other parts from reference TRBV5-6 and TRBJ1-1): DAGVTQSPTHLIKTRGQQVTLRCSPKSGHDTVSWYQQALGQGPQFIFQYYEEEERQRGNFPDRFSGHQFPNYSSELNVNALLLGDSALYLCASSLGSLYGQGNTEAFFGQGTRLTVV.

This chain joins TRBV18 and TRBJ1-2; no reliable D call. CDR3 length: 13 amino acids. The V and J ends lost 2 bases and 2 bases respectively, with 6 bases between them. In germline, CDR1 is KGHSH, CDR2 LQKENI. In nucleotides, the CDR3 is TGTGCCAGCTCACCAGCGCAAAACTATGGCTACACCTTC. Translation gives CASSPAQNYGYTF.

Only one count was recorded for this clone. The V and J genes are TRBV2 and TRBJ1-2, with a possible D match to TRBD1 (6 bases). Looked up from germline, CDR1 is SNHLY and CDR2 is FYNNEI. CDR3 length: 14 residues. Trimming left V 0 bases short and J 2 bases short, with 7 bases between. CDR3 sequence reads: CASSEATGNYGYTF. Here the CDR3 DNA reads TGTGCCAGCAGTGAAGCCACAGGGAACTATGGCTACACCTTC.

The J gene is TRBJ1-2, the V gene TRBV18; 10 bases fit TRBD1. V gave up 1 base and J gave up 6 bases; unmatched junction bases: 2. CDR1 and CDR2 (germline): KGHSH, LQKENI. The CDR3 extends over 14 amino acids. The CDR3 DNA sequence: TGTGCCAGCTCACCACGGACAGGGGGGAATGGCTACACCTTC. It translates to CASSPRTGGNGYTF.

In the case of this clone: A junction end diverges from the germline sequence, so it may reflect a read error. This chain uses TRBV4-2 with TRBJ2-3; 10 bases align to TRBD2. Per the germline V gene, CDR1 is LGHNA and CDR2 is YNFKEQ. The CDR3 is 13 residues long. CDR3 loop: CASSQDLAGVLEF. The DNA of the CDR3 is TGTGCCAGCAGCCAAGATCTAGCGGGGGTGTTGGAGTTT.

V usage is TRBV29-1 and J usage is TRBJ2-7, with 7 bases identical to TRBD2. The CDR3 totals 16 residues. The J segment lost 7 bases and the V segment lost 0 bases, leaving 15 bases of the junction unmatched. Germline lookup yields CDR1 SQVTM and CDR2 ANQGSEA. The DNA for the CDR3 is TGCAGCGTTGAAGATTCCCGGACTGTCCGCGGGGGAGAGCAGTACTTC. Translated, it gives CSVEDSRTVRGGEQYF.

The chain is built from TRBV18 and TRBJ1-3; D is unresolved. Germline V gene data show CDR1 as KGHSH and CDR2 as LQKENI. The CDR3 is 15 residues long. V lost 2 bases, J lost 2 bases, and 10 bases lay in between. CDR3 nucleotide sequence: TGTGCCAGCTCACCATGGGAGGGAGCTGGAAACACCATATATTTT. Protein: CASSPWEGAGNTIYF.